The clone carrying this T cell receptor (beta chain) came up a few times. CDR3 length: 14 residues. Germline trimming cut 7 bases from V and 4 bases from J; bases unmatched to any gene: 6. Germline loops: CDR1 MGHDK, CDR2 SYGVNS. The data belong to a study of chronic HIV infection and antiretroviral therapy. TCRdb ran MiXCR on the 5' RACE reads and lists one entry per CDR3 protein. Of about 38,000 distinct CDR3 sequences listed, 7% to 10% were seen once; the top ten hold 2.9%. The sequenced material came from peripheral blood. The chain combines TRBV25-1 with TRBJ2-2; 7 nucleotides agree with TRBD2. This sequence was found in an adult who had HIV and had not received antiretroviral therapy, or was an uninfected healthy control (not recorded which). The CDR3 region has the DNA TGTGCCAGCAAGAGCGGGATTAGCACCGGGGAGCTGTTTTTT. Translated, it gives CASKSGISTGELFF.